This T cell receptor beta chain was profiled in a study of breast tumors, draining lymph nodes, adjacent tissues. From the multiplex PCR reads, TCRdb called clonotypes with MiXCR, one entry per CDR3 protein. This table has about 12,000 distinct CDR3 sequences, about 37% appearing once. Germline lookup yields CDR1 MNHEY and CDR2 SVGAGI. With 4 bases clipped from V and 6 bases from J, the junction kept 11 bases outside the gene matches. The CDR3 spans 15 residues. This clonotype was observed many times. Material: breast tumor tissue. The rearrangement joins TRBV6-5 to TRBJ2-7; 8 positions agree with TRBD1. This TCR derives from a female donor with breast cancer. Some clones in this sample may be carry-over from other donors' samples. The CDR3 loop reads CASSSDWRTGREQYF. The CDR3 nucleotides read TGTGCCAGCAGTTCAGACTGGAGGACAGGGCGCGAGCAGTACTTC.